The present T cell receptor beta chain was sequenced within a study of CD8 T cells in ankylosing spondylitis. Study-level points and caveats: From matched ankylosing spondylitis synovial fluid, disease-linked clones were reportedly recovered at significantly enriched levels. What seemed typical of ankylosing spondylitis blood was a TCR beta motif built from roughly eight highly homologous variants.

To note about this clonotype: Antigen specificity is unknown.

For TCR beta, libraries came from quantitative 5'-RACE with molecular barcodes. TCRdb processed the 5' RACE reads anew with MiXCR; each CDR3 protein has one entry. The profile covers about 450,000 distinct CDR3 sequences, with roughly a quarter appearing a single time and 0.85% to 1% taken by the ten largest. The sequence was obtained from a male donor with ankylosing spondylitis. The sequenced sample was blood, either unsorted or a sorted T cell fraction (not recorded which).

The CDR3 DNA reads as TGTGCCAGCAGTGATCGGGCGGGAGTGGAAGAGACCCAGTACTTC. The encoded protein is CASSDRAGVEETQYF. The chain couples TRBV2 to TRBJ2-5, with TRBD2 identical over 7 bases. The V segment lost 3 bases and the J segment 3 bases; nucleotides outside the gene matches: 7. In germline, CDR1 is SNHLY, CDR2 FYNNEI. This CDR3 comprises 15 residues.